A selection of T cell receptor beta chains follows, all from one sample in a study of cytomegalovirus exposure and HLA in healthy donors. Profiled with immunoSEQ multiplex PCR; TCRdb holds only in-frame clones, not every one. In the table there are about 230,000 clones, approximately 87% of which are singletons. Sequencing was performed on PBMCs. The receptors were sampled from a human donor in good health. CDR3s include the opening cysteine and the closing phenylalanine or tryptophan.

v_call,cdr3_aa
TRBV28,CARAGSPPEQFF
TRBV27,CASSGTANTEAFF
TRBV25-1,CASSGRLAGKGDKNIQYF
TRBV5-1,CASSSTGGGVQFF
TRBV19,CASSGLAGSSYNEQFF
TRBV11-2,CASSIDLLNRNTIYF
TRBV4-1,CASSQMGQGQPYEQYF
TRBV15,CATSRDRFLNQPQHF
TRBV5-1,CASSPPRAAGNEQFF
TRBV7-9,CSSSLVVKTGGHYEQYF
TRBV25-1,CASSTGSHLAQHF
TRBV19,CAGSTTGGYGYTF
TRBV7-3,CASSPSGTSGHNEQFF
TRBV2,CASSDSEVWGSGLKNIQYF
TRBV2,CASSEPRSYGYTF
TRBV19,CASSPGQGRTEAFF
TRBV6-1,CASSEDGRNTIYF
TRBV13,CASSLRSAGVYEQYF
TRBV5-6,CASSLARGLADNEQFF
TRBV19,CASSIYPAGGRGDEQYF
TRBV28,CASSSSTSGEQYF
TRBV28,CASNFLVRGRAEQYF
TRBV2,CASSESKRSVTGELFF
TRBV19,CASSITSGSYEQYF
TRBV5-1,CASSSGLAADTQYF
TRBV5-4,CASSLPSGGNNEQFF
TRBV6-5,CASGRFEGTYGYTF
TRBV2,CALRQGLNHGYTF
TRBV10-1,CASSTSGYADTQYF
TRBV5-1,CASSASGGDGYTF
TRBV6-6,CASSRETQYF
TRBV28,CASTTRLLAASNEQFF
TRBV7-3,CASSPEGTDTQYF
TRBV6-5,CASSYTGTGELFF
TRBV5-5,CASSIQTGGLNEKLFF
TRBV7-9,CASSSLAGYEQYF
TRBV2,CASSTGGATFLNTEAFF
TRBV4-1,CASSQLAGTGGNQPQHF
TRBV5-1,CASSFSTSGTSDTQYF
TRBV7-6,CASSQFGTAQDQPQHF
TRBV29-1,CSVTGGLADHFQETQYF
TRBV6-4,CASSDRLAGGPDTQYF
TRBV7-9,CASSSSRGPGYEQYF
TRBV7-3,CASSPGAGELFF